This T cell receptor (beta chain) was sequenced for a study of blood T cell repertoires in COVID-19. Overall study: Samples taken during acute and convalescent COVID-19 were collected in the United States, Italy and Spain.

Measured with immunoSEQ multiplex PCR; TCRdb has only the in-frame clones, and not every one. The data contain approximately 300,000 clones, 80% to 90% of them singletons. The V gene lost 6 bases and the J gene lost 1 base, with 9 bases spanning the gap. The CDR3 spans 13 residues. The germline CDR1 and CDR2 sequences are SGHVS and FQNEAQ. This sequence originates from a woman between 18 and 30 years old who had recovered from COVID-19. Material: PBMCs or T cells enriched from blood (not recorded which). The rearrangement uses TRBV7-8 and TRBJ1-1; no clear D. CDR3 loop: CASRSGENTEAFF. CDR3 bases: TGTGCCAGCAGGTCAGGCGAGAACACTGAAGCTTTCTTT.